This note documents a single T cell receptor beta chain sequence. The study assigned cohorts using participant-reported clinical history. Germline values: CDR1 MGHRA, CDR2 YSYEKL. The J segment lost 6 bases and the V segment lost 3 bases, leaving 11 bases of the junction unmatched. The CDR3 covers 16 residues. This record belongs to a study of blood T cell repertoires in COVID-19. TCRdb's copy holds only in-frame clones and misses some; the assay was immunoSEQ multiplex PCR. Seen here are around 240,000 clones, roughly 85% observed once, and the top ten hold approximately 1.9%. The chain links TRBV4-1 to TRBJ2-1; 7 bases map to TRBD2. The source of this sequence is a woman aged 45-65 years who had recovered from COVID-19. Sequenced sample: PBMCs or T cells enriched from blood (not recorded which). The DNA for the CDR3 is TGCGCCAGCAGCCACCCGGGACTATTGAGAGGCAATGAGCAGTTCTTC. This codes for CASSHPGLLRGNEQFF.